The present TCR beta chain was sequenced within a study of blood T cell repertoires in COVID-19. Study information: There were acute and convalescent COVID-19 samples, and they came from the United States, Italy and Spain.

This CDR3 comprises 15 residues. With V trimmed by 2 bases and J by 6 bases, 9 bases remained unmatched. The germline CDR1 and CDR2 sequences are MNHEY and SVGAGI. TCRdb's table, derived via immunoSEQ multiplex PCR, lists solely in-frame clones and lacks some. The data contain some 38,000 clones, more than 80% of them singletons. The J gene is TRBJ1-1, the V gene TRBV6-5; 7 nucleotides match TRBD1. Sequenced input: peripheral blood. This TCR came from a man between 60 and 75 years old with active or convalescent COVID-19. CDR3: CASSYAGQSGAEAFF. The DNA of the CDR3 is TGTGCCAGCAGTTACGCGGGACAGTCAGGAGCTGAAGCTTTCTTT.